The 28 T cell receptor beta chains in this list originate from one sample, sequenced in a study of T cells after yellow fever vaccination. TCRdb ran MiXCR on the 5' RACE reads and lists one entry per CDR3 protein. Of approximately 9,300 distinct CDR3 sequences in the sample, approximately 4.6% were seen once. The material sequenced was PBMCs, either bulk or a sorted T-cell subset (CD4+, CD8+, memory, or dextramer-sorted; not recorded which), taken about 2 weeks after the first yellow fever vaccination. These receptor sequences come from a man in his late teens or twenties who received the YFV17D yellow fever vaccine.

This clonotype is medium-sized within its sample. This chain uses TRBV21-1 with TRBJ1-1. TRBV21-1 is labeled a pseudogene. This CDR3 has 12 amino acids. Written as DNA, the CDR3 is TGTGCCAGACAACTTAAAAGGACTGAAGCTTTCTTT. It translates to CARQLKRTEAFF.

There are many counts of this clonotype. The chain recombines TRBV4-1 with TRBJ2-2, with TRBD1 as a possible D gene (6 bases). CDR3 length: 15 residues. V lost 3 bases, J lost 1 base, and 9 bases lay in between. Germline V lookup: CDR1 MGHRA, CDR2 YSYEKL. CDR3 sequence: CASSQGAKNTGELFF. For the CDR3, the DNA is TGCGCCAGCAGCCAGGGGGCTAAGAACACCGGGGAGCTGTTTTTT.

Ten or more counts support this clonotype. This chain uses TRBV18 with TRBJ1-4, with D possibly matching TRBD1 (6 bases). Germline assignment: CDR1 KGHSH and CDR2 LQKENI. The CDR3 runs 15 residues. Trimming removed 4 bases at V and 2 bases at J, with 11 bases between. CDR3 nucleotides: TGTGCCAGCTCACTGCAAACAGGGACTAATGAAAAACTGTTTTTT. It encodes CASSLQTGTNEKLFF.

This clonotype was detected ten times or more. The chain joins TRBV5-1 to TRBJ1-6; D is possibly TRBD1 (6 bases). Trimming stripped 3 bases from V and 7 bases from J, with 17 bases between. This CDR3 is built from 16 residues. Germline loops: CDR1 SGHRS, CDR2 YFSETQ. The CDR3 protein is CASSSYRGGPNSPLHF. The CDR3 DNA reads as TGCGCCAGCAGCTCCTATAGGGGGGGACCCAATTCACCCCTCCACTTT.

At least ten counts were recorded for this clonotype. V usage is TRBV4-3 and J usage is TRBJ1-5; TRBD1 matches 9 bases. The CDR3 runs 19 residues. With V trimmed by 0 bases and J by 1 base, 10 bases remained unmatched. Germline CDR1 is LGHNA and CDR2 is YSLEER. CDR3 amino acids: CASSQDRPGQGTSNQPQHF. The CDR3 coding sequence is TGCGCCAGCAGCCAAGATCGACCGGGACAGGGAACAAGCAATCAGCCCCAGCATTTT.

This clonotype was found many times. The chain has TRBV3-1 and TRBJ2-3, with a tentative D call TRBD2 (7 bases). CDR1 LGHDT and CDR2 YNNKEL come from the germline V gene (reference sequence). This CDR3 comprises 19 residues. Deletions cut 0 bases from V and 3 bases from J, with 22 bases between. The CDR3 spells CASSQDSFLGGGLTDTQYF. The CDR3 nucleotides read TGTGCCAGCAGCCAAGATTCATTCTTAGGGGGGGGGCTGACAGATACGCAGTATTTT.

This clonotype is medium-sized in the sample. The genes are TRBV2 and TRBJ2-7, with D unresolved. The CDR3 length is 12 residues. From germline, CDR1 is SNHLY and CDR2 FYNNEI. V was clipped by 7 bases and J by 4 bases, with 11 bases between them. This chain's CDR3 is CASTRVGYEQYV. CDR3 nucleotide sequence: TGTGCCAGCACAAGGGTCGGTTACGAGCAGTACGTC.

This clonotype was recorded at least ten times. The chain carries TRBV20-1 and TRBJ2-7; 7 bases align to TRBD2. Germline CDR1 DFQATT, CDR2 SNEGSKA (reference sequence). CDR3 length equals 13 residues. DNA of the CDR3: TGCAGTGCTTTGCGAGCGGGGCCGGAGATCGCGCACGTC. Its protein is CSALRAGPEIAHV.

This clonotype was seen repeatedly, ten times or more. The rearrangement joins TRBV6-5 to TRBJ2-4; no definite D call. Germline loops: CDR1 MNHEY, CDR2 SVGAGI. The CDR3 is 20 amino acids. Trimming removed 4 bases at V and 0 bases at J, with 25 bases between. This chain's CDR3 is CASSSALGRAAPLAKNIQYF. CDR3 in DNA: TGTGCCAGCAGTTCCGCCTTAGGACGGGCAGCTCCGTTAGCCAAAAACATTCAGTACTTC.

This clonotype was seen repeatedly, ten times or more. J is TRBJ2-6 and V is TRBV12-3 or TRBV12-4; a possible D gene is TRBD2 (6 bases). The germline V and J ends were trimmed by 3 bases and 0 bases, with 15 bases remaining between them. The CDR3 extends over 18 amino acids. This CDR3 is CASSFRGNPRSGANVLTF. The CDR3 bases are TGTGCCAGCAGTTTCCGGGGGAACCCCCGCTCTGGGGCCAACGTCCTGACTTTC.

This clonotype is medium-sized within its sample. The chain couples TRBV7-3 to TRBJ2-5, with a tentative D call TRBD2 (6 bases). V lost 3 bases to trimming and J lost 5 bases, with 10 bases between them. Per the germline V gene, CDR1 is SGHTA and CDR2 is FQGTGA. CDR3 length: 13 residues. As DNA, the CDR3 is TGTGCCAGCAGCTTCGGGGGTGGGGAGACCCAGTACTTC. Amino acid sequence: CASSFGGGETQYF.

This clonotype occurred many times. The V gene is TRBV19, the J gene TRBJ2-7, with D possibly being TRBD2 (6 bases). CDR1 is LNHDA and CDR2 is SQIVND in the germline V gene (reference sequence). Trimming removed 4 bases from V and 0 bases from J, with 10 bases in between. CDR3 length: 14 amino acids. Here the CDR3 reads CASSKRAGSYEQYF. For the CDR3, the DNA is TGTGCCAGTAGTAAGAGAGCGGGCTCCTACGAGCAGTACTTC.

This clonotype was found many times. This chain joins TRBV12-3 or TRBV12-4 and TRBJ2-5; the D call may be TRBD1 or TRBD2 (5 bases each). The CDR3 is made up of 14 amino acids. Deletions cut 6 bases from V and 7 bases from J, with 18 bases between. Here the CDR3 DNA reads TGTGCCAGCAGAACCACCGGGACCCTAGTGACCCAGTACTTC. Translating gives CASRTTGTLVTQYF.

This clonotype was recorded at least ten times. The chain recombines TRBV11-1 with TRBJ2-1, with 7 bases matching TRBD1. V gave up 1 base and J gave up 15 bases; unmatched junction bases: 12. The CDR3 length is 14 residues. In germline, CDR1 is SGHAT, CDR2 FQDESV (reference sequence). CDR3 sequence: CASSLGVGRDSWFF. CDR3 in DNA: TGTGCCAGCAGCTTAGGGGTTGGTCGGGACAGTTGGTTCTTC.

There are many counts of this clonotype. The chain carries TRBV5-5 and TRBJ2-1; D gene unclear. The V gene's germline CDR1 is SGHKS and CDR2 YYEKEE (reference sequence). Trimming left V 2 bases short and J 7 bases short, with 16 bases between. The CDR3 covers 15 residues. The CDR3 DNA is TGTGCCAGCAGCTTTGGCGGCGATTCGAGGAATGAGCAGTTCTTC. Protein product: CASSFGGDSRNEQFF.

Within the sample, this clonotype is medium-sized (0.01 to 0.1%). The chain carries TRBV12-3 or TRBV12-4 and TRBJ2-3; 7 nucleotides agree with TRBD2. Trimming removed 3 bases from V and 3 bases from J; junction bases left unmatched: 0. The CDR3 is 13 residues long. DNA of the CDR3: TGTGCCAGCAGTTTGCGGGGGACAGATACGCAGTATTTT. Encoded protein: CASSLRGTDTQYF.

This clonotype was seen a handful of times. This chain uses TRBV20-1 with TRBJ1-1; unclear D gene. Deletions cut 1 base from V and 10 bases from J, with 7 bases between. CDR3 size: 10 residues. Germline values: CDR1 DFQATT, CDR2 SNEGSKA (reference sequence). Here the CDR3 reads CSARVVTAFF. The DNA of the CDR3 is TGCAGTGCTAGAGTAGTTACAGCTTTCTTT.

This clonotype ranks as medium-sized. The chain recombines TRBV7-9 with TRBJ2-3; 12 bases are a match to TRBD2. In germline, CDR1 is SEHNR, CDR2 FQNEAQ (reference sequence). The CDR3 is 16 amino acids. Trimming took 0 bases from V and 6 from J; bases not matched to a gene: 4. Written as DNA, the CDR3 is TGTGCCAGCAGCTTAGCTGTCGGACTAGCGGGGGATACGCAGTATTTT. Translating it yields CASSLAVGLAGDTQYF. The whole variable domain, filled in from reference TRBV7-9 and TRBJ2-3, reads DTGVSQNPRHKITKRGQNVTFRCDPISEHNRLYWYRQTLGQGPEFLTYFQNEAQLEKSRLLSDRFSAERPKGSFSTLEIQRTEQGDSAMYLCASSLAVGLAGDTQYFGPGTRLTVL.

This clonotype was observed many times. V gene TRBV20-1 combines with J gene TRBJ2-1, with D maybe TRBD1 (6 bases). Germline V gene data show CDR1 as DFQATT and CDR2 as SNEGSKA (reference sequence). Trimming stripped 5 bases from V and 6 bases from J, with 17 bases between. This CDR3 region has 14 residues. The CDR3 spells CSAARDTYANEQFF. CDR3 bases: TGCAGTGCTGCCCGGGACACCTACGCCAATGAGCAGTTCTTC.

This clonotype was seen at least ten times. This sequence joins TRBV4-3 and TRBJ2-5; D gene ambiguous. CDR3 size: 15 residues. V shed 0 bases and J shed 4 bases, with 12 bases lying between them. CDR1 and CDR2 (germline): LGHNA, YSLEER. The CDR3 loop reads CASSQEKGWGETQYF. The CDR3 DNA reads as TGCGCCAGCAGCCAAGAGAAGGGCTGGGGAGAGACCCAGTACTTC.

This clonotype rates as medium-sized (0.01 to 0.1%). The CDR3 spells CASSSSRRGNNEQFF. The CDR3 nucleotides read TGTGCCAGCAGCTCCAGCCGGAGGGGAAACAATGAGCAGTTCTTC. The J gene is TRBJ2-1, the V gene TRBV5-4; TRBD2 is a possible D gene (6 bases). CDR1 is SGHNT, CDR2 YYREEE, per germline (reference sequence). Between the trimmed V and J ends, which lost 3 bases and 5 bases, there was a span of 15 bases. The CDR3 runs to 15 residues.

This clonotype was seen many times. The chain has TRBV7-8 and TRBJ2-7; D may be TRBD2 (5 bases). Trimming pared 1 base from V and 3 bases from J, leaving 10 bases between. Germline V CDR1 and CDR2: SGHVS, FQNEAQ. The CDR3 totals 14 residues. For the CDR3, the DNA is TGTGCCAGCAGCTTAGGGACTGAACGCTACGAGCAGTACGTC. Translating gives CASSLGTERYEQYV.

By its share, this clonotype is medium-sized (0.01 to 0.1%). CDR3 nucleotides: TGTGCCAGCAGTTACTATCGAACAGATACGCAGTATTTT. Residues: CASSYYRTDTQYF. The chain joins TRBV27 to TRBJ2-3; D gene unclear. The CDR3 has 13 residues. Germline V gives CDR1 MNHEY, CDR2 SMNVEV (reference sequence). The germline V and J ends were trimmed by 4 bases and 3 bases, with 8 bases remaining between them.

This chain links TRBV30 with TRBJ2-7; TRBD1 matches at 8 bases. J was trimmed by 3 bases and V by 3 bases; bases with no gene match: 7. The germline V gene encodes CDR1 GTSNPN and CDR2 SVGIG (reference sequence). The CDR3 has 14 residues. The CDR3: CAWSIRQGIYEQYF. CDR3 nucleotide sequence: TGTGCCTGGAGCATTAGACAGGGGATCTACGAGCAGTACTTC.

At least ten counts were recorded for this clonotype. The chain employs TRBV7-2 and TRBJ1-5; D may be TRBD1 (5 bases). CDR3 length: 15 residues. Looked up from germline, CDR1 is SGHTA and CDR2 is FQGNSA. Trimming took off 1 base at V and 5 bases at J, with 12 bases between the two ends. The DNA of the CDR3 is TGTGCCAGCAGCTTAGAGGGGAGAGTGGATCAGCCCCAGCATTTT. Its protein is CASSLEGRVDQPQHF.

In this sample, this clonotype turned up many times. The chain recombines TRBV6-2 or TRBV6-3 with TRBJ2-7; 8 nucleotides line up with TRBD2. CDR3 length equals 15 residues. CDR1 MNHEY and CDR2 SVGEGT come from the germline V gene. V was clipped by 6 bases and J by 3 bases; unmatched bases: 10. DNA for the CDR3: TGTGCCAGCAGCCCCCTAAGCGGGGGTGTCTACGAGCAGTACGTC. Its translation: CASSPLSGGVYEQYV.

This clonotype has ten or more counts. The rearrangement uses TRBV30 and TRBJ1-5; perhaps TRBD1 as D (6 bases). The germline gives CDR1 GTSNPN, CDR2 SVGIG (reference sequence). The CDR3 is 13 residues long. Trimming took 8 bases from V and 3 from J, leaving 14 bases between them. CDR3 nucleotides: TGTGCCGCCTCTGGGGGGGCCAATCAGCCCCAGCATTTT. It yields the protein CAASGGANQPQHF.

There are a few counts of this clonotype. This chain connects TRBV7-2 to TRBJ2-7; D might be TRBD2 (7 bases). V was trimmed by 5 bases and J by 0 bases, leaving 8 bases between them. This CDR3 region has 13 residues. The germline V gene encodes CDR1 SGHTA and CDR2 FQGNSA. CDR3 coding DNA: TGTGCCAGCAGCGGGGGGGCCTCCTACGAGCAGTACGTC. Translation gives CASSGGASYEQYV.